These T cell receptor beta chains were read from a single sample in a study of identifying expanded T cells in peripheral blood. The protocol was immunoSEQ multiplex PCR, while the TCRdb copy is restricted to in-frame clones and leaves out a portion. Among about 94,000 clones listed, roughly 88% were seen once. Sequenced sample: blood. Receptors originate from a person aged 18 to 75 in good health. The CDR3 runs from the conserved cysteine through the conserved F or W. Fields, in order: J gene, clone size, V gene, CDR3 length, D gene, CDR3 protein, CDR3 DNA. D genes are given only for firm matches. Expanded clones are given a class, and other clones once, few, many or no size at all.

>TRBJ2-2|NA|TRBV10-3|17|NA
CATTQSSGALNTGELFF
TGTGCCACGACGCAATCATCGGGGGCCCTGAACACCGGGGAGCTGTTTTTT
>TRBJ2-2|NA|TRBV5-1|16|NA
CASSSRGARDTGELFF
TGCGCCAGCAGCTCCCGGGGGGCGCGGGACACCGGGGAGCTGTTTTTT
>TRBJ2-1|NA|TRBV19|14|NA
CASSLEDSYNEQFF
TGTGCCAGTAGCCTGGAGGACTCCTACAATGAGCAGTTCTTC
>TRBJ2-3|once|TRBV5-6|15|TRBD2
CASSGPSGGADTQYF
TGTGCCAGCAGCGGTCCTAGCGGGGGGGCCGATACGCAGTATTTT
>TRBJ2-7|NA|TRBV5-4|11|NA
CASSFLGEQYF
TGTGCCAGCAGCTTTTTGGGCGAGCAGTACTTC
>TRBJ1-2|once|TRBV9|14|NA
CASSVDGLNYGYTF
TGTGCCAGCAGCGTAGACGGACTTAACTATGGCTACACCTTC
>TRBJ1-2|NA|TRBV19|13|NA
CASSIRANYGYTF
TGTGCCAGTAGTATTCGGGCTAACTATGGCTACACCTTC
>TRBJ2-1|NA|TRBV11-3|13|TRBD1
CASSATGGHEQFF
TGTGCCAGCAGCGCCACAGGGGGGCATGAGCAGTTCTTC
>TRBJ1-5|NA|TRBV27|12|TRBD1
CASWTGGKPQHF
TGTGCCAGCTGGACAGGGGGGAAGCCCCAGCATTTT
>TRBJ1-4|NA|TRBV7-9|16|NA
CASSWAVRGTNEKLFF
TGTGCCAGCAGCTGGGCTGTGAGGGGAACTAATGAAAAACTGTTTTTT
>TRBJ2-3|NA|TRBV7-2|13|NA
CASGEVGADTQYF
TGTGCCTCGGGGGAAGTAGGGGCAGATACGCAGTATTTT
>TRBJ1-2|NA|TRBV19|15|NA
CASSMDRSQPGGYTF
TGTGCCAGTAGTATGGATAGGTCCCAACCGGGTGGCTACACCTTC
>TRBJ2-7|once|TRBV5-5|15|TRBD1
CASSLEAGGLYEQYF
TGTGCCAGCAGCTTGGAGGCAGGGGGCCTATACGAGCAGTACTTC
>TRBJ1-1|NA|TRBV5-6|17|TRBD1
CASRPSPGTGGKAEAFF
TGTGCCAGCAGACCAAGTCCCGGGACAGGGGGGAAGGCTGAAGCTTTCTTT
>TRBJ1-6|NA|TRBV30|14|TRBD1
CAWSSGGQNSPLHF
TGTGCCTGGAGTTCAGGGGGGCAGAATTCACCCCTCCACTTT
>TRBJ1-5|NA|TRBV27|15|NA
CASSLQLGENQPQHF
TGTGCCAGCAGTTTACAGCTAGGGGAAAATCAGCCCCAGCATTTT
>TRBJ1-5|NA|TRBV7-2|14|NA
CASSLKGSNQPQHF
TGTGCCAGCAGCTTAAAGGGAAGCAATCAGCCCCAGCATTTT
>TRBJ1-2|NA|TRBV4-1|14|TRBD1
CASSPGTGNYGYTF
TGCGCCAGCAGCCCAGGGACAGGGAACTATGGCTACACCTTC